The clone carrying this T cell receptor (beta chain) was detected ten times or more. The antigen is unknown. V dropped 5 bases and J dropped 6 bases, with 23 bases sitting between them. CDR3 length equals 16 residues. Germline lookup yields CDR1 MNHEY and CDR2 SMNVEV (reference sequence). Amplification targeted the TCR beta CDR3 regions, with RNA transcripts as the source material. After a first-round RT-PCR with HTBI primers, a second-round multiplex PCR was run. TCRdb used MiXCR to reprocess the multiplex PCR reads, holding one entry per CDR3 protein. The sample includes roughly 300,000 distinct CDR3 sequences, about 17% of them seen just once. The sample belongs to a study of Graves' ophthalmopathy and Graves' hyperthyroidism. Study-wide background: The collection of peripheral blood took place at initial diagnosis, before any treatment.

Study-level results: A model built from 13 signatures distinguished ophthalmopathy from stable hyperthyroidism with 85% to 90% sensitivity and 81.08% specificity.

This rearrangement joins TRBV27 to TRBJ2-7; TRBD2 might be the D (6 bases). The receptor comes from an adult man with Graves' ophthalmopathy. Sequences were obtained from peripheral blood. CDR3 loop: CASSLTATSLVGEQYF. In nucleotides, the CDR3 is TGTGCCAGCAGTCTCACCGCGACTAGTTTAGTTGGCGAGCAGTACTTC.